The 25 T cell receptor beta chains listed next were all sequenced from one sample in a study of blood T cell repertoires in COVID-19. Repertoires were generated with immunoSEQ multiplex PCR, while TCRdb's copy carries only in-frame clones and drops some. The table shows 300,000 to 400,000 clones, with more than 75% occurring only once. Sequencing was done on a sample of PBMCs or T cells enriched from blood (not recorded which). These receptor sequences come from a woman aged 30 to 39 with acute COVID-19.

The CDR3: CATSDSGQGAVEKLFF. For the CDR3, the DNA is TGTGCCACCAGTGATTCCGGACAGGGGGCGGTGGAAAAACTGTTTTTT. The chain carries TRBV24-1 and TRBJ1-4, with TRBD1 matching over 11 bases. Germline assignment: CDR1 KGHDR and CDR2 SFDVKD. This CDR3 region has 16 residues. J was trimmed by 8 bases and V by 2 bases; bases with no gene match: 6.

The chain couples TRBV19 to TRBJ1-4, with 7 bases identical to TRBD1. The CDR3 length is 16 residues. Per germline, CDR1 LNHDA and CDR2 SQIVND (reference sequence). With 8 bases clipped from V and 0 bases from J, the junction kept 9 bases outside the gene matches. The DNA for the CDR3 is TGTGCCAGTGGATGGACAGGTTCCCCAACTAATGAAAAACTGTTTTTT. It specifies CASGWTGSPTNEKLFF. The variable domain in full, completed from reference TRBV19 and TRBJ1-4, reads DGGITQSPKYLFRKEGQNVTLSCEQNLNHDAMYWYRQDPGQGLRLIYYSQIVNDFQKGDIAEGYSVSREKKESFPLTVTSAQKNPTAFYLCASGWTGSPTNEKLFFGSGTQLSVL.

In DNA, the CDR3 is TGTGCCACCAGCAGCGGGGGGGGCCCCTACAATGAGCAGTTCTTC. Residues: CATSSGGGPYNEQFF. J is TRBJ2-1 and V is TRBV15; 8 bases are a match to TRBD2. V was clipped by 3 bases and J by 2 bases; unmatched bases: 3. Germline-derived CDR1 and CDR2 are LNHNV and YYDKDF (reference sequence). There are 15 residues in the CDR3.

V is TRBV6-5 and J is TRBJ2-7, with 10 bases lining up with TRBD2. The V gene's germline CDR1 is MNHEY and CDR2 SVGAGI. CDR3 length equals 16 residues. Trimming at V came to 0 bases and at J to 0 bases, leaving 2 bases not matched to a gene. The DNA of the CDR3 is TGTGCCAGCAGTTACTCTAGCGGGGGGCCCTCCTACGAGCAGTACTTC. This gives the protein CASSYSSGGPSYEQYF.

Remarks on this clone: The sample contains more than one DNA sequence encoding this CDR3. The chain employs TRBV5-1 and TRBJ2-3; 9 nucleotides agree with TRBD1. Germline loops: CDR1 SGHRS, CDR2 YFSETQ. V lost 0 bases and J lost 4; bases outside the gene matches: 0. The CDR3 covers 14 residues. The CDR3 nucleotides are TGCGCCAGCAGCTTGGGACAGGGGGCAGATACGCAGTATTTT. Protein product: CASSLGQGADTQYF.

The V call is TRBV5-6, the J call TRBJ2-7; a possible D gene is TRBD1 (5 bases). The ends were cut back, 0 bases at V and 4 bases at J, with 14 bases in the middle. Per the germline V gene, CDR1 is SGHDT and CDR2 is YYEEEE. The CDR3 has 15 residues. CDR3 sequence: CASSLGPGLKYEQYF. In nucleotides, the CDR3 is TGTGCCAGCAGCTTGGGTCCAGGGTTGAAGTACGAGCAGTACTTC.

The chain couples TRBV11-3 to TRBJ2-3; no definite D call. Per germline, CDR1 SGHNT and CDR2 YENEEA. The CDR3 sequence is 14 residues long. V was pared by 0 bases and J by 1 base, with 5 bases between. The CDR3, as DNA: TGTGCCAGCAGCTTAGAACGGGGCACAGATACGCAGTATTTT. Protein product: CASSLERGTDTQYF.

The CDR3 sequence: CASSRGQGLHGYTF. CDR3 nucleotides: TGTGCCAGCAGTCGGGGACAGGGACTACATGGCTACACCTTC. The chain has TRBV27 and TRBJ1-2; 9 positions agree with TRBD1. The V gene's germline CDR1 is MNHEY and CDR2 SMNVEV (reference sequence). V lost 5 bases to trimming and J lost 6 bases; unmatched junction nucleotides: 7. This CDR3 is 14 amino acids long.

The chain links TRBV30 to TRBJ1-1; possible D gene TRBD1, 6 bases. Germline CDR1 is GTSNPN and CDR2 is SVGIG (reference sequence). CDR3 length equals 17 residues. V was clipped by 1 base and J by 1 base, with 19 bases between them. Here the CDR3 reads CAWSATGTFRQNTEAFF. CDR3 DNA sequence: TGTGCCTGGAGTGCTACCGGGACATTCAGGCAGAACACTGAAGCTTTCTTT.

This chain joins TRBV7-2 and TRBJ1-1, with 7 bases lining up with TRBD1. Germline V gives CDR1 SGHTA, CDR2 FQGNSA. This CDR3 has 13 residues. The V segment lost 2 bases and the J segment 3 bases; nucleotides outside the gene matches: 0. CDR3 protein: CASSLQGDTEAFF. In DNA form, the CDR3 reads TGTGCCAGCAGCTTACAGGGGGACACTGAAGCTTTCTTT.

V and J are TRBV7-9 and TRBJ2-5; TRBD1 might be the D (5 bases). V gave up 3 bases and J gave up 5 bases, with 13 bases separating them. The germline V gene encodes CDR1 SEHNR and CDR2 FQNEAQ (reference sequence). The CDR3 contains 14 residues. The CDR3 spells CASSFGQGSETQYF. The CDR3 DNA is TGTGCCAGCAGCTTTGGGCAGGGTTCGGAGACCCAGTACTTC.

CDR3 amino acids: CASSLWESSYNEQFF. The DNA of the CDR3 is TGTGCCAGCAGCTTGTGGGAGAGCTCCTACAATGAGCAGTTCTTC. The chain combines TRBV7-6 with TRBJ2-1; possibly TRBD2 for D (5 bases). This CDR3 spans 15 amino acids. The V gene lost 3 bases and the J gene lost 0 bases, with 9 bases spanning the gap. Germline V gene data show CDR1 as SGHVS and CDR2 as FNYEAQ.

Here the CDR3 reads CASSQEAGGPYTGELFF. Here the CDR3 DNA reads TGTGCCAGCAGCCAAGAGGCGGGGGGGCCCTACACCGGGGAGCTGTTTTTT. The rearrangement links TRBV3-1 (or the pseudogene TRBV3-2) to TRBJ2-2; 9 bases are a match to TRBD2. The length of the CDR3 is 17 residues. J gave up 3 bases and V 0 bases, and 5 bases lay outside the gene matches. Germline CDR1 LGHDT, CDR2 YNNKEL (reference sequence).

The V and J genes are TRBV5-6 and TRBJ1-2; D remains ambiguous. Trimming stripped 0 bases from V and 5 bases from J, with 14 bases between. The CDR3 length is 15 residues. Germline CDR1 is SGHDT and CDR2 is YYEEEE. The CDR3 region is CASSLVPVNRYGYTF. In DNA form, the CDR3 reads TGTGCCAGCAGCTTGGTGCCAGTCAATCGTTATGGCTACACCTTC.

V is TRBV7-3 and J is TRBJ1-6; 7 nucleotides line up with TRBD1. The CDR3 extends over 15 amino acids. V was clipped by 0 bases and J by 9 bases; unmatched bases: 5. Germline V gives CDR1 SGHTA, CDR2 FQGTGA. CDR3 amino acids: CASSLTGGSSSPLHF. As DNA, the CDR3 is TGTGCCAGCAGCTTAACAGGGGGCTCTAGTTCACCCCTCCACTTT.

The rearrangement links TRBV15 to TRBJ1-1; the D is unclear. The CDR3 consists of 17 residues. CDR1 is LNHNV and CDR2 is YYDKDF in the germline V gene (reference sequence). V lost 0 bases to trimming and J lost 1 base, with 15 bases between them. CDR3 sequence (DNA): TGTGCCACCAGCAGAGATATTGCCAGAACACCGAACACTGAAGCTTTCTTT. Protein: CATSRDIARTPNTEAFF.

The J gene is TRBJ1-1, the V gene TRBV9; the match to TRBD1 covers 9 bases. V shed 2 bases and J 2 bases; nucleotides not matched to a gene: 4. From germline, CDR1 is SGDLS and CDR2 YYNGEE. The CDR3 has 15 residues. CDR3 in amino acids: CASSVMGQGNTEAFF. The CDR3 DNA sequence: TGTGCCAGCAGCGTGATGGGACAGGGCAACACTGAAGCTTTCTTT.

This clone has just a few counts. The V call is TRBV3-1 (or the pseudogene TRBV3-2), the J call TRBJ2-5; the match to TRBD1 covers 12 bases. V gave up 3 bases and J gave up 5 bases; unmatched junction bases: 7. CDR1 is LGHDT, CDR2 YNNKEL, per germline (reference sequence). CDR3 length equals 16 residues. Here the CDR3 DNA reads TGTGCCAGCAGCCACGCCGGGACAGGGGGCAAGGAGACCCAGTACTTC. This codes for CASSHAGTGGKETQYF.

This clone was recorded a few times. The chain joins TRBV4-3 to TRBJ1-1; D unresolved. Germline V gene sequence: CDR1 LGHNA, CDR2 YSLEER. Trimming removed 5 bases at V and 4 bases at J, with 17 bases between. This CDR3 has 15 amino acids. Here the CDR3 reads CASSSGRGGGTEAFF. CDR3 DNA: TGCGCCAGCAGCTCGGGAAGAGGTGGTGGCACTGAAGCTTTCTTT.

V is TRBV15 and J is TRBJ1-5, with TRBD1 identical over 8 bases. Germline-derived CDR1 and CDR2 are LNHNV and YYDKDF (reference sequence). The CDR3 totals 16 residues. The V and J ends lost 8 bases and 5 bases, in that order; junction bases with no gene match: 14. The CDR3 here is CATSKLDRGYHQPQHF. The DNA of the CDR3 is TGTGCCACCTCTAAATTAGACAGGGGATATCATCAGCCCCAGCATTTT.

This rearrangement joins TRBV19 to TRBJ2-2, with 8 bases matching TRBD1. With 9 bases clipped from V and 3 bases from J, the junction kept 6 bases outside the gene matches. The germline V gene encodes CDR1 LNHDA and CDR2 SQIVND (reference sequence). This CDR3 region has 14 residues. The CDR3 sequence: CASRQGPYTGELFF. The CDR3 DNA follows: TGTGCCAGCAGACAGGGGCCCTACACCGGGGAGCTGTTTTTT.

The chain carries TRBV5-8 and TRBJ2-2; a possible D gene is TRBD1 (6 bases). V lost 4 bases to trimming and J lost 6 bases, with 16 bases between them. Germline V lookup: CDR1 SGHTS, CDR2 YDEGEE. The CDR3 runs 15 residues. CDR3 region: CASSLGQTEAGELFF. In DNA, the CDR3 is TGTGCCAGCAGCCTAGGACAGACCGAAGCCGGGGAGCTGTTTTTT.

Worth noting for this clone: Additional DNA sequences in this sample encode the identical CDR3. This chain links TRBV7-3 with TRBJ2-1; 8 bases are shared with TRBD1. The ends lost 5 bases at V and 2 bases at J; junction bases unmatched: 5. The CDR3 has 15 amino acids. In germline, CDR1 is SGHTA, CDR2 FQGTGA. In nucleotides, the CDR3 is TGTGCCAGCAGCCTCGACAGGGGCCCCTACAATGAGCAGTTCTTC. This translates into CASSLDRGPYNEQFF.

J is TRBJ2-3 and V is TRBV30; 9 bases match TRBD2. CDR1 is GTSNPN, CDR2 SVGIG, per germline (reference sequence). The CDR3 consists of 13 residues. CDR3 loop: CALIAGVTDTQYF. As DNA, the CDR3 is TGTGCTCTGATAGCGGGGGTCACAGATACGCAGTATTTT. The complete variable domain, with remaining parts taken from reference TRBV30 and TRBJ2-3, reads SQTIHQWPATLVQPVGSPLSLECTVEGTSNPNLYWYRQAAGRGLQLLFYSVGIGQISSEVPQNLSASRPQDRQFILSSKKLLLSDSGFYLCALIAGVTDTQYFGPGTRLTVL.

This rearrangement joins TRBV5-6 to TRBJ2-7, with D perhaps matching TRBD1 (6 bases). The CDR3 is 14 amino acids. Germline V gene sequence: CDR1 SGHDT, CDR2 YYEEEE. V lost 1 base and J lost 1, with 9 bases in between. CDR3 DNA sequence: TGTGCCAGCAGCTTGCCAGGGGTATCCTACGAGCAGTACTTC. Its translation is CASSLPGVSYEQYF.